This paragraph reports one T cell receptor beta chain. The data are from a study of radiotherapy plus CTLA-4 blockade in lung cancer. The ends lost 3 bases at V and 8 bases at J; junction bases unmatched: 10. This CDR3 is built from 15 residues. Germline values: CDR1 SGDLS, CDR2 YYNGEE. Clones were sequenced by immunoSEQ multiplex PCR, and TCRdb holds only the in-frame ones, with some missing. This repertoire shows over 80,000 clones, around 84% found once; its top ten account for 16%. This chain links TRBV9 with TRBJ1-5; TRBD1 matches at 8 bases. The source was peripheral blood, collected from a patient treated with radiotherapy plus ipilimumab. This receptor was obtained from a human donor with non-small cell lung cancer that progressed on radiotherapy plus ipilimumab. CDR3 bases: TGTGCCAGCAGCGCCAATGCAGGGGGCAGGGAGCCCCAGCATTTT. Amino acids: CASSANAGGREPQHF.